This TCR beta chain was sequenced for a study of T cell responses to AZD1222 COVID-19 vaccine. Study-wide points: Only after the peak T cell response were repertoires sampled. Spike-specific TCR breadth and depth grew following two AZD1222 doses. In a largely white British group with more females than males, clonal diversity was possibly underestimated.

The data were produced by immunoSEQ multiplex PCR, yet TCRdb's version contains in-frame clones alone and is incomplete. This table holds fewer than 150,000 clones, over 85% found once. Germline-derived CDR1 and CDR2 are LGHDT and YNNKEL (reference sequence). There are 15 residues in the CDR3. Trimming cost V 1 base and J 0 bases, with 7 bases left between them. In the case of this clone: Its antigen is currently unknown.

This sample comprised peripheral blood, obtained on day 0 of AZD1222 vaccination. This TCR derives from an adult in good health. J is TRBJ1-3 and V is TRBV3-1 (or the pseudogene TRBV3-2); no firm D call. The CDR3 reads CASSQGLLSGNTIYF. CDR3 sequence (DNA): TGTGCCAGCAGCCAAGGCCTCCTCTCTGGAAACACCATATATTTT.